This T cell receptor beta chain originates from a study of cytomegalovirus exposure and HLA in healthy donors. In the study overall: Sequencing of about 179 million T cells in an earlier analysis found 90 million to 120 million unique TCR beta sequences.

CDR3 length: 20 amino acids. V dropped 4 bases and J dropped 2; count of bases not matched to a gene: 21. Germline V lookup: CDR1 SGHRS, CDR2 YFSETQ. The PCR used 60 Vbeta and 13 Jbeta primers. Method: immunoSEQ multiplex PCR; TCRdb's copy keeps in-frame clones and lacks some. This sample carries 150,000 to 200,000 clones, approximately 81% of them seen once, and the ten largest clones take around 1.5%. The TCR comes from a male donor in good health and CMV-seronegative. Material: PBMCs. The genes are TRBV5-1 and TRBJ1-3; 7 nucleotides match TRBD1. This chain's CDR3 is CASSQKAPDRPGAAGNTIYF. The CDR3, as DNA: TGCGCCAGCAGCCAGAAAGCCCCGGACAGGCCGGGGGCGGCTGGAAACACCATATATTTT.